This TCR beta chain was recovered during a study of early T cells in non-severe SARS-CoV-2 infection. Study details: Sequencing targeted bulk RNA from unsorted whole blood, leaving chains unpaired.

Individual cDNA molecules received unique molecular identifiers during library preparation. TCRdb itself ran the 5' RACE reads through MiXCR, one entry per CDR3 protein. Of about 94,000 distinct CDR3 sequences detected, under 15% appear once; the ten largest clones hold around 2.4%. This clonotype came up many times. Deletions cut 2 bases from V and 5 bases from J, with 6 bases between. The CDR3 is made up of 13 amino acids. Germline lookup yields CDR1 SEHNR and CDR2 FQNEAQ (reference sequence). Sample: whole blood. The chain links TRBV7-9 to TRBJ2-2; D not resolved. This receptor was taken from an adult who was a healthcare worker with PCR-confirmed SARS-CoV-2 infection or an uninfected control (not recorded which). The CDR3 DNA is TGTGCCAGCAGCTTAAGTGTTACCGGGGAGCTGTTTTTT. Translating gives CASSLSVTGELFF.